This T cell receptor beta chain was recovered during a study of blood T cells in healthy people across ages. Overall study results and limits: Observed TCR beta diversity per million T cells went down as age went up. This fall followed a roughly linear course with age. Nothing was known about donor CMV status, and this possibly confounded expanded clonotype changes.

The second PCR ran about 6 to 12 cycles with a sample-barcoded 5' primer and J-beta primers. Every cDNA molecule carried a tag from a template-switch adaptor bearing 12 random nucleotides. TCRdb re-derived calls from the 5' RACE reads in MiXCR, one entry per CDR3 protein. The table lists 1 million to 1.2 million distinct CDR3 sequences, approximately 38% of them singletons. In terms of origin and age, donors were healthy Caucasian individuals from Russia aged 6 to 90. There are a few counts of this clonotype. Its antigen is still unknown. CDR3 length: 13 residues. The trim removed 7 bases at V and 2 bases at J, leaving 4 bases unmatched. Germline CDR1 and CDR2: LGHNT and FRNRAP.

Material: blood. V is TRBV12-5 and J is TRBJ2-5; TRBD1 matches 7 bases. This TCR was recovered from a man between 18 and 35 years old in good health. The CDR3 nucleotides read TGTGCTAGTGCTACGGACAGGCAAGAGACCCAGTACTTC. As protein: CASATDRQETQYF.